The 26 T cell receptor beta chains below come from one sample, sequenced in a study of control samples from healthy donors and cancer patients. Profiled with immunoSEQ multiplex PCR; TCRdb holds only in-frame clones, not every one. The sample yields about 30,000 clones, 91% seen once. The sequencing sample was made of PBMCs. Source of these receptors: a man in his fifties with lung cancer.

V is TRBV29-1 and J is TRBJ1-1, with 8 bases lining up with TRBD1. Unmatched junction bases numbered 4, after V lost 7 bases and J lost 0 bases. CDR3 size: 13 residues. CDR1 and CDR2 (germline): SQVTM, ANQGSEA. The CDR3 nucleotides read TGCAGCGCAGGACAGGGACTGAACACTGAAGCTTTCTTT. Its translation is CSAGQGLNTEAFF.

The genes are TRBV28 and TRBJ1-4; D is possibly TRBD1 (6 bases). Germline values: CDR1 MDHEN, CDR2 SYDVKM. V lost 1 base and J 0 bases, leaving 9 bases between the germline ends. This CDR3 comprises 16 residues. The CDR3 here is CASSLSGAPTNEKLFF. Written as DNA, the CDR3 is TGTGCCAGCAGTTTATCAGGGGCTCCAACTAATGAAAAACTGTTTTTT.

This chain's CDR3 is CASSLAFPVKGYSYEQYF. In nucleotides, the CDR3 is TGTGCCAGCAGCTTAGCGTTTCCGGTCAAAGGATATTCCTACGAGCAGTACTTC. The chain is built from TRBV11-2 and TRBJ2-7; D call uncertain. Germline V gene sequence: CDR1 SGHAT, CDR2 FQNNGV. This CDR3 is 18 amino acids long. The germline V and J ends were trimmed by 1 base and 1 base, with 20 bases remaining between them.

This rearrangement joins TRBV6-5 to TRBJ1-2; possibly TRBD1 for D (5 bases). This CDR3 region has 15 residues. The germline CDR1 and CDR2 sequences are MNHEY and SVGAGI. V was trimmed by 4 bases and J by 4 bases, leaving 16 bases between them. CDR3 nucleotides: TGTGCCAGCAGTTCCGGCCTGTCGGGGCTCTATGGCTACACCTTC. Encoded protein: CASSSGLSGLYGYTF.

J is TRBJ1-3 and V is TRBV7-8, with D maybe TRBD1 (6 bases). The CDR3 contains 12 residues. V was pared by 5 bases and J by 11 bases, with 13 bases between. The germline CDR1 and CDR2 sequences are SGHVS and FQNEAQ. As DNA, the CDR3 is TGTGCCAGCAGCGTTACAGGGAGCGCCATATATTTT. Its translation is CASSVTGSAIYF.

The CDR3 here is CASSQVMGPTNEKLFF. In DNA form, the CDR3 reads TGTGCCAGCAGCCAAGTTATGGGGCCAACTAATGAAAAACTGTTTTTT. J is TRBJ1-4 and V is TRBV3-1 (or the pseudogene TRBV3-2), with D perhaps TRBD1 (5 bases). V lost 1 base, J lost 0 bases, and 9 bases lay in between. Germline-derived CDR1 and CDR2 are LGHDT and YNNKEL (reference sequence). This CDR3 contains 16 residues.

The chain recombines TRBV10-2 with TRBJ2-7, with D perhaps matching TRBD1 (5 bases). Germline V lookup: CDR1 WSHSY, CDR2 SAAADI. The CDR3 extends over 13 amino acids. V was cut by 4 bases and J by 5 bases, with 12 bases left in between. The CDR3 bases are TGCGCCAGCAGTGTGTCCAGGGCCAACGAGCAGTACTTC. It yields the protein CASSVSRANEQYF.

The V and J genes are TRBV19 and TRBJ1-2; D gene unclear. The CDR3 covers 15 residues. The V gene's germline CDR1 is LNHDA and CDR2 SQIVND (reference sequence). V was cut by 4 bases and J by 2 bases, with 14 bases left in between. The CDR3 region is CASSTVFYGNYGYTF. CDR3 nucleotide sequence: TGTGCCAGTAGTACAGTTTTTTACGGGAACTATGGCTACACCTTC.

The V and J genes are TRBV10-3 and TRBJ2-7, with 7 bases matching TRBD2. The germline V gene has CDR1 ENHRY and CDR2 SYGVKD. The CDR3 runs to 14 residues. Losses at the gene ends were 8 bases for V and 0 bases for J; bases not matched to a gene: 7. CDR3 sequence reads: CAISGGGNSYEQYF. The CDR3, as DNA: TGTGCCATCTCTGGGGGGGGGAACTCCTACGAGCAGTACTTC.

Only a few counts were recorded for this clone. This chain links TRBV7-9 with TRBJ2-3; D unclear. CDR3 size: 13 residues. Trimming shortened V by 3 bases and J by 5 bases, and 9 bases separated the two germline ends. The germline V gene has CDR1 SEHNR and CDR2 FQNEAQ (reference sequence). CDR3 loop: CASSFSRVDTQYF. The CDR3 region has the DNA TGTGCCAGCAGCTTTTCCCGGGTAGATACGCAGTATTTT.

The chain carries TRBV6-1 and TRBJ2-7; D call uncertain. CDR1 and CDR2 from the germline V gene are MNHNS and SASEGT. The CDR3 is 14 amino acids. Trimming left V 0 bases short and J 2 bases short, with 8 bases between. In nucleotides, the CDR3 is TGTGCCAGCAGTGAAGCGGGTCTCACCTACGAGCAGTACTTC. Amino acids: CASSEAGLTYEQYF.

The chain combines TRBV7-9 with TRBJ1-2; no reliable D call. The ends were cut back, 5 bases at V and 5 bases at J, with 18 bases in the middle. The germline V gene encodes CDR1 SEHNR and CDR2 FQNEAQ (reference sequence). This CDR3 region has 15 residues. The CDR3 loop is CASSPGREEWYGYTF. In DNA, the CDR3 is TGTGCCAGCAGCCCCGGGAGGGAGGAATGGTATGGCTACACCTTC.

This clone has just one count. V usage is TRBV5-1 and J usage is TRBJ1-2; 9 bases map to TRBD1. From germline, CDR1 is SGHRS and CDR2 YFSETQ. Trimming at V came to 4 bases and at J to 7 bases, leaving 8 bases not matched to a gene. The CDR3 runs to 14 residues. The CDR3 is CASSRNGQGSGYTF. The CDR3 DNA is TGCGCCAGCAGCCGTAACGGACAGGGGAGTGGCTACACCTTC.

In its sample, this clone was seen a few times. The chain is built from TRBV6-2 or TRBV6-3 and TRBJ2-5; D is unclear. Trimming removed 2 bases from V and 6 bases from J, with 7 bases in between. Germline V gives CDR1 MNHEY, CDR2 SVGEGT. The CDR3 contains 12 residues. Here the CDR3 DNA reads TGTGCCAGCAGTTACCCGACCCAGACCCAGTACTTC. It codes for CASSYPTQTQYF.

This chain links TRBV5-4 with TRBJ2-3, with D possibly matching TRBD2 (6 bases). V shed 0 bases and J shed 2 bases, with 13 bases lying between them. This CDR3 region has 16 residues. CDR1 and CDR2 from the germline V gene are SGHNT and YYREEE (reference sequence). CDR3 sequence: CASSLVAGSPTDTQYF. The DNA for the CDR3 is TGTGCCAGCAGCTTGGTTGCGGGGAGCCCCACAGATACGCAGTATTTT.

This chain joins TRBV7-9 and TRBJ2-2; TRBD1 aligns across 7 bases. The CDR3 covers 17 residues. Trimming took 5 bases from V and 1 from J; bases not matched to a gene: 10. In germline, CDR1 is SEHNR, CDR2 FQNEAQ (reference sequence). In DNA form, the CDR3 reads TGTGCCAGCAGCAAAAGAGAAGGGGGCTTGAACACCGGGGAGCTGTTTTTT. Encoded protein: CASSKREGGLNTGELFF.

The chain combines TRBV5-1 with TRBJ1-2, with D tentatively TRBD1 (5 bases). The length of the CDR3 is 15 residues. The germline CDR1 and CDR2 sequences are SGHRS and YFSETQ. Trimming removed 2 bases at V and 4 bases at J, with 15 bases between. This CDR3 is CASSFRRDRPYGYTF. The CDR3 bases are TGCGCCAGCAGCTTCCGCCGGGACCGACCCTATGGCTACACCTTC.

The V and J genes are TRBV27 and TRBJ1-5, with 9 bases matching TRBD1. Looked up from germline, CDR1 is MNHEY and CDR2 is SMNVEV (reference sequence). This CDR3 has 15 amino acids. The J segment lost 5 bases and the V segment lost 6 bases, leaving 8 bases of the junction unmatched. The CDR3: CASSSGTGLHQPQHF. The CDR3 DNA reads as TGTGCCAGCAGCTCCGGGACAGGGTTGCATCAGCCCCAGCATTTT.

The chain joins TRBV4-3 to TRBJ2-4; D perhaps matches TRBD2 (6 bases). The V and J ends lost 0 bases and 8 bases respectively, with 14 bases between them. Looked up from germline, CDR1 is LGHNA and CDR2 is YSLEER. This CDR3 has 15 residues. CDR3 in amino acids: CASSQDREARDIQYF. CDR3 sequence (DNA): TGCGCCAGCAGCCAAGATAGGGAGGCCCGGGACATTCAGTACTTC.

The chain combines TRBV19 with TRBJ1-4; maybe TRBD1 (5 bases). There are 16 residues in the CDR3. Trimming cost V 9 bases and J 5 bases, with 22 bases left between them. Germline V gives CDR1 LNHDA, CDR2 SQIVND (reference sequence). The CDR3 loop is CASVKAGTGGNEKLFF. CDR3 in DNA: TGTGCCAGCGTTAAGGCCGGTACAGGAGGGAATGAAAAACTGTTTTTT.

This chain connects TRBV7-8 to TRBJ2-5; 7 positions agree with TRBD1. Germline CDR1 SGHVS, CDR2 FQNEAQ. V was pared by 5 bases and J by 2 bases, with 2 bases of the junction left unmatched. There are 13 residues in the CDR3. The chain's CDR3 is CASSRGQQETQYF. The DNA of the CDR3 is TGTGCCAGCAGCCGGGGACAGCAAGAGACCCAGTACTTC. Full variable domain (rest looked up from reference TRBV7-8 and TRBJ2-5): GAGVSQSPRYKVAKRGQDVALRCDPISGHVSLFWYQQALGQGPEFLTYFQNEAQLDKSGLPSDRFFAERPEGSVSTLKIQRTQQEDSAVYLCASSRGQQETQYFGPGTRLLVL.

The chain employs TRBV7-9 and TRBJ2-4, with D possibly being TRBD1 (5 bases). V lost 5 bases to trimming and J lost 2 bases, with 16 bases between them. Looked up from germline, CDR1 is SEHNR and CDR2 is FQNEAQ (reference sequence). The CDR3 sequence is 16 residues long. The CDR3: CASSPDTLLTKNIQYF. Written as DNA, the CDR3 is TGTGCCAGCAGCCCGGACACTCTTCTAACCAAAAACATTCAGTACTTC.

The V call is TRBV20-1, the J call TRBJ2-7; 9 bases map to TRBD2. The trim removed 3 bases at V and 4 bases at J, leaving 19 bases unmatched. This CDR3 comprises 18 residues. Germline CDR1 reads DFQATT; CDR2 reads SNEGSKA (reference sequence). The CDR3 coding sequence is TGCAGTGCTAGTCAGACTAGCGGTTACACGCTGGGTGATTACGAGCAGTACTTC. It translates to CSASQTSGYTLGDYEQYF.

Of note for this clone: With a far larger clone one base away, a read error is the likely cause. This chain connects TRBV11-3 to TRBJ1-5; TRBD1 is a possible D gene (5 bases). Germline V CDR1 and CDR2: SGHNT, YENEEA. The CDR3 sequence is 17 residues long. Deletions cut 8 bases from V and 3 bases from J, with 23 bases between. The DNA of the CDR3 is TGTGCCAGCTGCCGGGGGTGGGTGGGTATATACAATCAGCCCCAGCATTTT. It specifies CASCRGWVGIYNQPQHF.

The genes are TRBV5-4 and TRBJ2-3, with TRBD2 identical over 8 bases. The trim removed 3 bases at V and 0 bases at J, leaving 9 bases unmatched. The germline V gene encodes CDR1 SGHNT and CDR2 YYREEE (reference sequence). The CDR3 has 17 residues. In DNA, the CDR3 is TGTGCCAGCAGCTCGAAGTTGGGCGGGGGGAGCACAGATACGCAGTATTTT. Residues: CASSSKLGGGSTDTQYF.

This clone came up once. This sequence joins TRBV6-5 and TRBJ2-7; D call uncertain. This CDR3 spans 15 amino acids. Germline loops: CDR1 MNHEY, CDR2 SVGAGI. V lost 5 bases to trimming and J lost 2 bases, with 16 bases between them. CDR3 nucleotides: TGTGCCAGCAGTATCGACACCCTACTAACCTACGAGCAGTACTTC. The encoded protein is CASSIDTLLTYEQYF.